This T cell receptor (beta chain) originates from a study of OX40 agonist ivuxolimab in advanced cancers. Study information: Ivuxolimab was delivered to patients intravenously every 2 weeks at doses spanning 0.01 to 10 mg/kg. The study, taken as a whole, reports: With doses of 0.1-3.0 mg/kg, partial responders showed among the lowest clonal expansion.

A note on this clone: Its specificity is unknown.

The trim removed 11 bases at V and 4 bases at J, leaving 8 bases unmatched. The CDR3 runs 13 residues. Germline loops: CDR1 SGHAT, CDR2 FQNNGV. Generated by immunoSEQ multiplex PCR, the TCRdb table keeps only in-frame clones and is missing some. The sample consists of roughly 90,000 clones, roughly 93% of them appearing once. This receptor was obtained from an adult with an advanced solid tumor such as melanoma, head and neck, liver or kidney cancer. This material consisted of CD4+ or CD8+ T cells sorted from blood, taken in a trial of the OX40 agonist ivuxolimab. The genes are TRBV11-2 and TRBJ2-1; 7 bases align to TRBD2. DNA of the CDR3: TGTGCCGGAAGCGGGGTTAATTACAATGAGCAGTTCTTC. Translated: CAGSGVNYNEQFF.